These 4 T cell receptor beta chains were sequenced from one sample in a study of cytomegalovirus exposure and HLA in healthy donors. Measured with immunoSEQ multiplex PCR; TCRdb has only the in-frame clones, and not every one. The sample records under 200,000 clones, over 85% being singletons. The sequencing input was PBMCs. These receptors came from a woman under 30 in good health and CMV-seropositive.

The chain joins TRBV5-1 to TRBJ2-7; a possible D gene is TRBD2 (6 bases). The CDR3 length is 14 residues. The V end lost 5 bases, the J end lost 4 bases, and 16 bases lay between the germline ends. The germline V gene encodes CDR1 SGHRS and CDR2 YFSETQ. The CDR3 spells CASRAGLTTYEQYF. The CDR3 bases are TGCGCCAGCAGGGCAGGACTAACTACGTACGAGCAGTACTTC.

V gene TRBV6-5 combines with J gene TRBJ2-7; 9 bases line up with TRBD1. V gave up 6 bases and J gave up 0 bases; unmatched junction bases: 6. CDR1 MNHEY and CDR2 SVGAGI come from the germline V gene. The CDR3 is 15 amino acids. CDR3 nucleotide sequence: TGTGCCAGCAGACTTGGACAGGGGCACTCCTACGAGCAGTACTTC. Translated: CASRLGQGHSYEQYF.

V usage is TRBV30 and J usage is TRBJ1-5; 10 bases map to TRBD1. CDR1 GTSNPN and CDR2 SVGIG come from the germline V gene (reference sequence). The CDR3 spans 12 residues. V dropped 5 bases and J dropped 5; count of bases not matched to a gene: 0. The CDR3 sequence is CAWGTGDQPQHF. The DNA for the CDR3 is TGTGCCTGGGGGACAGGGGATCAGCCCCAGCATTTT.

Here the CDR3 reads CASRMTNTDTQYF. CDR3 in DNA: TGTGCCAGTAGAATGACTAACACAGATACGCAGTATTTT. The chain has TRBV19 and TRBJ2-3; D may be TRBD2 (5 bases). CDR1 and CDR2 from the germline V gene are LNHDA and SQIVND (reference sequence). Trimming removed 6 bases from V and 2 bases from J, with 9 bases in between. The CDR3 contains 13 residues.